The clone carrying this T cell receptor beta chain was observed at least ten times. As yet, its antigen is unknown. These data originate in a study of T-cell reconstitution after alpha-beta-depleted transplantation in children. Unique molecular identifiers were built into the TCRbeta library. TCRdb processed the PCR reads anew with MiXCR; each CDR3 protein has one entry. The table lists some 220,000 distinct CDR3 sequences, around 9.9% of them singletons. Findings of the study overall: Diversity of TCRbeta at day 60 was high in some patients, arising from surviving recipient T cells and thymic progenitors.

The sequence came from a child younger than two with acute myeloid leukemia, due to receive a stem cell transplant. Sequencing used PBMCs, obtained before TCRalphabeta/CD19-depleted stem cell transplant.

CDR3 in amino acids: CATSDWTGNNADTQYF. In DNA form, the CDR3 reads TGTGCCACCAGTGATTGGACGGGAAACAATGCAGATACGCAGTATTTT. This chain links TRBV24-1 with TRBJ2-3, with a possible D match to TRBD2 (5 bases). This CDR3 has 16 residues. CDR1 is KGHDR, CDR2 SFDVKD, per germline. The V end was cut by 2 bases, the J end by 4 bases, with 15 bases between.